This T cell receptor beta chain was observed in a study of T cells of healthy individuals. From the 5' RACE reads, TCRdb called clonotypes with MiXCR, one entry per CDR3 protein. The profile shows tens of thousands of distinct CDR3 sequences, 16% of them singletons. V lost 0 bases and J 5 bases, leaving 13 bases between the germline ends. This CDR3 comprises 15 residues. Germline CDR1 reads SGHTA; CDR2 reads FQGTGA. The chain couples TRBV7-3 to TRBJ2-5, with a tentative D call TRBD1 (6 bases). This receptor was taken from a human donor in good health. CDR3 sequence: CASSLTGASVETQYF. CDR3 nucleotide sequence: TGTGCCAGCAGCTTAACGGGGGCTAGTGTGGAGACCCAGTACTTC.